This record looks at one T cell receptor beta chain sequence and its context. The germline V gene has CDR1 SGHNT and CDR2 YYREEE (reference sequence). This CDR3 spans 16 amino acids. J lost 7 bases, V lost 0 bases, and 8 bases had no gene match. This specimen comes from a study of CD8 T cells in Susac syndrome. CD8+ and CD4+ blood T cells underwent TCR beta sequencing. TEMRA cells underwent FACS enrichment and CD8+ and CD4+ T cells underwent negative isolation. Random hexamers were used to reverse transcribe an amount of roughly 0.5 to 1 ug RNA. The CDR3 of TCR beta was amplified by immunoSEQ multiplex PCR across 54 Vbeta and 13 Jbeta. TCRdb reprocessed the immunoSEQ multiplex PCR reads via MiXCR and lists one record per CDR3 protein. The data contain about 80,000 distinct CDR3 sequences, approximately 94% of them singletons.

The receptor was isolated from a human donor in good health. Input material: CD8+ T cells from PBMCs. The chain links TRBV5-4 to TRBJ2-1, with 9 bases matching TRBD2. In nucleotides, the CDR3 is TGTGCCAGCAGCTTGGAAGGCGGGGGGGCCCGGAATGAGCAGTTCTTC. This translates into CASSLEGGGARNEQFF.